Presented here are 12 T cell receptor beta chains from one specimen sequenced in a study of blood T cell repertoires in COVID-19. Here immunoSEQ multiplex PCR was the method, and the copy in TCRdb shows in-frame clones only, minus some. This table holds 150,000 or so clones, roughly 80% found once. Sequenced input: peripheral blood. All receptors come from a man older than 75 with acute or convalescent COVID-19.

The chain carries TRBV9 and TRBJ1-2; D gene unclear. Trimming removed 0 bases at V and 0 bases at J, with 9 bases between. CDR1 and CDR2 from the germline V gene are SGDLS and YYNGEE. This CDR3 region has 15 residues. The CDR3 DNA reads TGTGCCAGCAGCGTAGCTGAGAGCTCTAACTATGGCTACACCTTC. This sequence encodes CASSVAESSNYGYTF.

The genes are TRBV5-1 and TRBJ1-1; the D is unclear. The CDR3 has 15 residues. The V end was cut by 2 bases, the J end by 1 base, with 12 bases between. The germline V gene has CDR1 SGHRS and CDR2 YFSETQ. The CDR3 bases are TGCGCCAGCAGCTTAATCAGACACACGAACACTGAAGCTTTCTTT. It translates to CASSLIRHTNTEAFF. The whole variable domain, filled in from reference TRBV5-1 and TRBJ1-1, reads KAGVTQTPRYLIKTRGQQVTLSCSPISGHRSVSWYQQTPGQGLQFLFEYFSETQRNKGNFPGRFSGRQFSNSRSEMNVSTLELGDSALYLCASSLIRHTNTEAFFGQGTRLTVV.

This rearrangement joins TRBV5-1 to TRBJ2-5; 9 bases are a match to TRBD1. The CDR3 is 15 residues long. J lost 5 bases, V lost 1 base, and 6 bases had no gene match. CDR1 SGHRS and CDR2 YFSETQ come from the germline V gene. CDR3 in DNA: TGCGCCAGCAGCTTGAGGTCAGGACAGGGGGAGACCCAGTACTTC. Translating it yields CASSLRSGQGETQYF.

This chain uses TRBV6-5 with TRBJ1-2, with D tentatively TRBD1 (5 bases). This CDR3 contains 13 residues. V was shortened by 6 bases and J by 3 bases, with 11 bases between the two germline ends. Per the germline V gene, CDR1 is MNHEY and CDR2 is SVGAGI. DNA of the CDR3: TGTGCCAGCAGAGCGGGGACGGACTATGGCTACACCTTC. Encoded protein: CASRAGTDYGYTF.

V and J are TRBV7-6 and TRBJ2-7; D is possibly TRBD1 (5 bases). Trimming shortened V by 1 base and J by 3 bases, and 7 bases separated the two germline ends. This CDR3 has 13 amino acids. From germline, CDR1 is SGHVS and CDR2 FNYEAQ. This CDR3 is CASSLGQNYEQYF. Written as DNA, the CDR3 is TGTGCCAGCAGCTTAGGACAGAACTACGAGCAGTACTTC.

This clone was detected only a few times. The rearrangement joins TRBV6-2 or TRBV6-3 to TRBJ2-7; D is undetermined. The CDR3 length is 13 residues. Trimming stripped 2 bases from V and 0 bases from J, with 5 bases between. The germline V gene encodes CDR1 MNHEY and CDR2 SVGEGT. In nucleotides, the CDR3 is TGTGCCAGCAGTTACACGAGCTCCTACGAGCAGTACTTC. Its translation: CASSYTSSYEQYF.

This chain's CDR3 is CASSRQGLGEAFF. The CDR3 region has the DNA TGTGCCAGCAGTCGACAGGGGCTGGGTGAAGCTTTCTTT. V is TRBV7-2 and J is TRBJ1-1; TRBD1 agrees at 8 bases. Germline V gene sequence: CDR1 SGHTA, CDR2 FQGNSA. The CDR3 loop spans 13 amino acids. J gave up 7 bases and V 6 bases, and 7 bases lay outside the gene matches.

The V and J genes are TRBV15 and TRBJ2-7, with TRBD1 as a possible D gene (5 bases). Germline CDR1 LNHNV, CDR2 YYDKDF (reference sequence). Deletions cut 3 bases from V and 6 bases from J, with 12 bases between. This CDR3 comprises 13 residues. The DNA of the CDR3 is TGTGCCACCAGCAGTTCCGACAGTCGCGAGCAGTACTTC. As protein: CATSSSDSREQYF.

This sequence joins TRBV5-1 and TRBJ1-2, with 11 nucleotides matching TRBD1. The V gene's germline CDR1 is SGHRS and CDR2 YFSETQ. V shed 5 bases and J 1 base; nucleotides not matched to a gene: 4. The CDR3 is made up of 15 amino acids. CDR3: CASRPGQGGNYGYTF. CDR3 bases: TGCGCCAGCAGGCCGGGACAGGGGGGTAACTATGGCTACACCTTC.

The V and J genes are TRBV7-9 and TRBJ2-7; a possible D gene is TRBD1 (6 bases). This CDR3 contains 12 residues. V lost 5 bases, J lost 13 bases, and 18 bases lay in between. Germline CDR1 and CDR2: SEHNR and FQNEAQ (reference sequence). CDR3 bases: TGTGCCAGCAGCCAGGCCAACGACAGGTTATACTTC. This gives the protein CASSQANDRLYF.

This chain connects TRBV7-8 to TRBJ1-1, with 8 bases that match TRBD1. The CDR3 runs to 14 residues. V lost 5 bases to trimming and J lost 11 bases; unmatched junction nucleotides: 13. Germline CDR1 and CDR2: SGHVS and FQNEAQ. DNA of the CDR3: TGTGCCAGCAGCGGACAGGGACCGCCGGGGAGGGCTTTCTTT. This encodes CASSGQGPPGRAFF.

This sequence joins TRBV19 and TRBJ1-2; 8 nucleotides align to TRBD1. The CDR3 spans 15 residues. J lost 5 bases, V lost 3 bases, and 8 bases had no gene match. Germline V CDR1 and CDR2: LNHDA, SQIVND (reference sequence). The CDR3 DNA is TGTGCCAGTAGTATCGACAGGGGAGGTTTGTATGGCTACACCTTC. Translated, it gives CASSIDRGGLYGYTF. The full variable domain, rest sourced from reference TRBV19 and TRBJ1-2, is DGGITQSPKYLFRKEGQNVTLSCEQNLNHDAMYWYRQDPGQGLRLIYYSQIVNDFQKGDIAEGYSVSREKKESFPLTVTSAQKNPTAFYLCASSIDRGGLYGYTFGSGTRLTVV.